The 23 T cell receptor beta chains in this list originate from one sample, sequenced in a study of T cell repertoires in cytomegalovirus infection. Using its own MiXCR run on the reads, TCRdb lists one record per CDR3 protein. The table has roughly 500,000 distinct CDR3 sequences, 10% to 12% seen once. Sequencing was performed on PBMCs. The source is a human donor in good health (CMV status not recorded). Some clones in this sample may be carry-over from other donors' samples.

The chain has TRBV29-1 and TRBJ2-3, with D maybe TRBD1 (6 bases). Per the germline V gene, CDR1 is SQVTM and CDR2 is ANQGSEA. V gave up 5 bases and J gave up 4 bases, with 16 bases separating them. The CDR3 sequence is 14 residues long. This chain's CDR3 is CSVQNRELADTQYF. CDR3 DNA: TGCAGCGTTCAAAACAGGGAATTAGCAGATACGCAGTATTTT.

This clonotype was counted ten times or more. The chain carries TRBV28 and TRBJ1-1, with TRBD1 as a possible D gene (5 bases). The CDR3 extends over 15 amino acids. Trimming left V 6 bases short and J 4 bases short, with 18 bases between. Per the germline V gene, CDR1 is MDHEN and CDR2 is SYDVKM. As DNA, the CDR3 is TGTGCCAGCAGCCCTCTCAGTCAGGGCCGCACTGAAGCTTTCTTT. It specifies CASSPLSQGRTEAFF.

This clonotype was recorded at least ten times. The chain employs TRBV5-1 and TRBJ2-2; D not resolved. The CDR3 totals 13 residues. The germline V gene has CDR1 SGHRS and CDR2 YFSETQ. V was pared by 2 bases and J by 3 bases, with 5 bases between. DNA for the CDR3: TGCGCCAGCAGCTTAATCGACACCGGGGAGCTGTTTTTT. Protein sequence: CASSLIDTGELFF. The variable domain in full, completed from reference TRBV5-1 and TRBJ2-2, reads KAGVTQTPRYLIKTRGQQVTLSCSPISGHRSVSWYQQTPGQGLQFLFEYFSETQRNKGNFPGRFSGRQFSNSRSEMNVSTLELGDSALYLCASSLIDTGELFFGEGSRLTVL.

This sequence joins TRBV28 and TRBJ2-3; perhaps TRBD2 as D (6 bases). This CDR3 contains 18 residues. V lost 5 bases to trimming and J lost 2 bases, with 23 bases between them. Germline lookup yields CDR1 MDHEN and CDR2 SYDVKM. CDR3 in DNA: TGTGCCAGCAGTGGCGGTACCCAAATTTGGCGGGACACAGATACGCAGTATTTT. Translation: CASSGGTQIWRDTDTQYF.

The sample holds many counts of this clonotype. The CDR3 DNA follows: TGTGCCAGCAGCCATGGGCTAGCGGTCATGGGGAGTTACAATGAGCAGTTCTTC. It yields the protein CASSHGLAVMGSYNEQFF. The chain combines TRBV11-2 with TRBJ2-1, with 7 bases lining up with TRBD2. This CDR3 comprises 18 residues. Trimming removed 5 bases from V and 4 bases from J; junction bases left unmatched: 17. In germline, CDR1 is SGHAT, CDR2 FQNNGV.

The rearrangement uses TRBV7-9 and TRBJ2-5, with D maybe TRBD1 (6 bases). V lost 3 bases to trimming and J lost 3 bases, with 14 bases between them. Germline V gene data show CDR1 as SEHNR and CDR2 as FQNEAQ (reference sequence). This CDR3 is built from 15 residues. The CDR3 region is CASSLGQGKKETQYF. The CDR3 bases are TGTGCCAGCAGCTTGGGCCAGGGGAAAAAAGAGACCCAGTACTTC.

The chain carries TRBV5-1 and TRBJ1-2; D unresolved. Deletions cut 3 bases from V and 5 bases from J, with 5 bases between. CDR3 size: 11 residues. CDR1 is SGHRS, CDR2 YFSETQ, per germline. The CDR3 coding sequence is TGCGCCAGCAGCTCGTCGTATGGCTACACCTTC. As protein: CASSSSYGYTF. Full variable domain (outside the CDR3, taken from reference TRBV5-1 and TRBJ1-2): KAGVTQTPRYLIKTRGQQVTLSCSPISGHRSVSWYQQTPGQGLQFLFEYFSETQRNKGNFPGRFSGRQFSNSRSEMNVSTLELGDSALYLCASSSSYGYTFGSGTRLTVV.

In its sample, this clonotype was seen many times. The V call is TRBV7-2, the J call TRBJ1-4, with D unresolved. Deletions cut 5 bases from V and 8 bases from J, with 9 bases between. CDR1 is SGHTA and CDR2 is FQGNSA in the germline V gene. The CDR3 runs 12 residues. DNA for the CDR3: TGTGCCAGCAGCAGGCCGAGGGAAAAACTGTTTTTT. Residues: CASSRPREKLFF. Drawing the rest from reference TRBV7-2 and TRBJ1-4, the complete variable domain is GAGVSQSPSNKVTEKGKDVELRCDPISGHTALYWYRQSLGQGLEFLIYFQGNSAPDKSGLPSDRFSAERTGGSVSTLTIQRTQQEDSAVYLCASSRPREKLFFGSGTQLSVL.

This clonotype was recorded many times. The chain employs TRBV12-3 or TRBV12-4 and TRBJ1-3; 7 nucleotides agree with TRBD1. With 11 bases clipped from V and 4 bases from J, the junction kept 5 bases outside the gene matches. This CDR3 is built from 12 residues. CDR3 coding DNA: TGTGCCGATGGGACAGTAGGAAACACCATATATTTT. The encoded protein is CADGTVGNTIYF.

This clonotype was observed many times. The chain carries TRBV4-1 and TRBJ2-1; D not certain. Germline V gene data show CDR1 as MGHRA and CDR2 as YSYEKL. This CDR3 region has 14 residues. Trimming removed 1 base at V and 2 bases at J, with 6 bases between. CDR3 sequence (DNA): TGCGCCAGCAGCCAAGTGTCCGCCTACAATGAGCAGTTCTTC. Encoded protein: CASSQVSAYNEQFF.

The rearrangement uses TRBV12-3 or TRBV12-4 and TRBJ2-3; the match to TRBD2 covers 12 bases. The V gene end was trimmed by 3 bases and the J gene end by 3 bases; junction bases not matched to a gene: 7. CDR3 length equals 17 residues. DNA of the CDR3: TGTGCCAGCAGTTTCTCTAGCGGGGGGGCGGGGACAGATACGCAGTATTTT. As protein: CASSFSSGGAGTDTQYF.

This clonotype was recorded at least ten times. The chain employs TRBV7-2 and TRBJ1-3; D unclear. The germline CDR1 and CDR2 sequences are SGHTA and FQGNSA. This CDR3 has 14 residues. Trimming took off 2 bases at V and 4 bases at J, with 9 bases between the two ends. The CDR3 is CASSLMAEGNTIYF. CDR3 nucleotide sequence: TGTGCCAGCAGCTTAATGGCCGAGGGAAACACCATATATTTT.

This clonotype has at least ten counts. CDR3 loop: CASSSGTSGRASYNEQFF. In DNA form, the CDR3 reads TGTGCCAGCAGTTCCGGGACTAGCGGGAGGGCCTCCTACAATGAGCAGTTCTTC. The chain links TRBV5-4 to TRBJ2-1, with 16 bases aligning to TRBD2. There are 18 residues in the CDR3. Trimming cost V 5 bases and J 0 bases; bases outside gene matches: 5. Germline CDR1 SGHNT, CDR2 YYREEE (reference sequence). The complete variable domain, with remaining parts taken from reference TRBV5-4 and TRBJ2-1, reads ETGVTQSPTHLIKTRGQQVTLRCSSQSGHNTVSWYQQALGQGPQFIFQYYREEENGRGNFPPRFSGLQFPNYSSELNVNALELDDSALYLCASSSGTSGRASYNEQFFGPGTRLTVL.

This clonotype has a single count. A read error may produce the germline difference seen at one junction end. The CDR3 reads CARSVGTVGLKPQHF. The CDR3 nucleotides read TGTGCCCGTAGTGTAGGGACAGTCGGATTGAAGCCCCAGCATTTT. The V and J genes are TRBV19 and TRBJ1-5; 7 bases agree with TRBD1. The CDR3 is 15 amino acids. Germline-derived CDR1 and CDR2 are LNHDA and SQIVND (reference sequence).

This clonotype was picked up many times. The chain joins TRBV4-1 to TRBJ2-1; 11 bases fit TRBD2. Germline loops: CDR1 MGHRA, CDR2 YSYEKL. V shed 1 base and J 2 bases; nucleotides not matched to a gene: 1. CDR3 length equals 16 residues. CDR3 coding DNA: TGCGCCAGCAGCCAAGCGACTAGCGGGGCCTACAATGAGCAGTTCTTC. This translates into CASSQATSGAYNEQFF.

In its sample, this clonotype was seen a few times. The chain has TRBV2 and TRBJ2-5, with unresolved D. This CDR3 is 12 amino acids long. Germline V gene lookup returns CDR1 SNHLY and CDR2 FYNNEI. V lost 8 bases to trimming and J lost 9 bases, with 16 bases between them. DNA for the CDR3: TGTGCCAGCTCGACTGAAGTTGAGGCCCAGTACTTC. Translation gives CASSTEVEAQYF. Drawing the rest from reference TRBV2 and TRBJ2-5, the complete variable domain is EPEVTQTPSHQVTQMGQEVILRCVPISNHLYFYWYRQILGQKVEFLVSFYNNEISEKSEIFDDQFSVERPDGSNFTLKIRSTKLEDSAMYFCASSTEVEAQYFGPGTRLLVL.

This clonotype was seen at least ten times. The chain couples TRBV5-4 to TRBJ1-2, with TRBD1 as a possible D gene (5 bases). V lost 0 bases and J lost 6, with 12 bases in between. Germline V gene lookup returns CDR1 SGHNT and CDR2 YYREEE (reference sequence). The length of the CDR3 is 14 residues. The chain's CDR3 is CASSLAGGSDGYTF. For the CDR3, the DNA is TGTGCCAGCAGCTTGGCGGGGGGGTCGGATGGCTACACCTTC.

This clonotype was seen a few times. This chain connects TRBV5-6 to TRBJ2-7, with TRBD1 as a possible D gene (5 bases). This CDR3 region has 18 residues. CDR1 and CDR2 from the germline V gene are SGHDT and YYEEEE. V was pared by 1 base and J by 2 bases, with 22 bases between. CDR3 DNA: TGTGCCAGCAGCTTGCCCAGGGATCGGACCGACAACCCCTACGAGCAGTACTTC. Its translation: CASSLPRDRTDNPYEQYF.

This clonotype was counted many times. V and J are TRBV7-9 and TRBJ2-7; D gene uncertain. Trimming took off 5 bases at V and 5 bases at J, with 22 bases between the two ends. There are 16 residues in the CDR3. Germline-derived CDR1 and CDR2 are SEHNR and FQNEAQ (reference sequence). The chain's CDR3 is CASSPYSGLLDDEQYF. The CDR3 DNA follows: TGTGCCAGCAGCCCCTACTCGGGTCTACTCGACGACGAGCAGTACTTC.

The chain has TRBV4-1 and TRBJ1-6, with D maybe TRBD1 (5 bases). With 1 base removed from V and 8 bases from J, the gap between germline ends came to 9 bases. CDR3 size: 14 residues. Germline V gives CDR1 MGHRA, CDR2 YSYEKL. The CDR3 nucleotides read TGCGCCAGCAGCCAAGTCGGCAGGGATTCACCCCTCCACTTT. Translating gives CASSQVGRDSPLHF.

This clonotype was counted a few times. This chain connects TRBV18 to TRBJ2-2; the D is unclear. Trimming took off 1 base at V and 1 base at J, with 7 bases between the two ends. This CDR3 spans 15 amino acids. Germline CDR1 is KGHSH and CDR2 is LQKENI. The DNA for the CDR3 is TGTGCCAGCTCACCACGACCTGGGAACACCGGGGAGCTGTTTTTT. It translates to CASSPRPGNTGELFF.

This clonotype was recorded at least ten times. The chain has TRBV10-3 and TRBJ2-1; 11 nucleotides align to TRBD2. The V segment lost 6 bases and the J segment 5 bases; nucleotides outside the gene matches: 6. The CDR3 covers 15 residues. Germline V gene lookup returns CDR1 ENHRY and CDR2 SYGVKD. CDR3 sequence reads: CAISLQLAGDNEQFF. DNA of the CDR3: TGTGCCATCAGCTTACAACTAGCGGGAGACAATGAGCAGTTCTTC.

This clonotype was detected many times. The rearrangement links TRBV28 to TRBJ2-1; 12 bases map to TRBD2. J lost 6 bases, V lost 6 bases, and 9 bases had no gene match. CDR3 length equals 16 residues. Germline assignment: CDR1 MDHEN and CDR2 SYDVKM. For the CDR3, the DNA is TGTGCCAGCAGCCCAAGACTAGCGGGAGATCCCAATGAGCAGTTCTTC. Protein sequence: CASSPRLAGDPNEQFF. The complete variable domain, with remaining parts taken from reference TRBV28 and TRBJ2-1, reads DVKVTQSSRYLVKRTGEKVFLECVQDMDHENMFWYRQDPGLGLRLIYFSYDVKMKEKGDIPEGYSVSREKKERFSLILESASTNQTSMYLCASSPRLAGDPNEQFFGPGTRLTVL.